Presented here are 19 T cell receptor beta chains from one specimen sequenced in a study of blood T cells in healthy people across ages. Primed by a sample-barcoded 5' primer and a J-beta primer mix, a second PCR proceeded for 7 to 11 cycles. TCRdb analysed the 5' RACE reads with MiXCR anew, one entry per CDR3 protein. The sample holds around 970,000 distinct CDR3 sequences, roughly half seen once. Sequencing was done on a sample of blood. These receptors originate from a woman aged 60-75 years in good health.

With regard to this clonotype: This could be a read error, since a much larger clone is one nucleotide away. The CDR3: CASSVGLVTDTQYF. CDR3 DNA sequence: TGCGCCAGCAGCGTGGGACTCGTCACAGATACGCAGTATTTT. The chain couples TRBV5-1 to TRBJ2-3, with D perhaps matching TRBD2 (6 bases). CDR3 length: 14 amino acids. With 4 bases removed from V and 2 bases from J, the gap between germline ends came to 11 bases. In germline, CDR1 is SGHRS, CDR2 YFSETQ.

The chain uses TRBV24-1 and TRBJ2-5; no clear D gene. This CDR3 has 11 amino acids. Germline loops: CDR1 KGHDR, CDR2 SFDVKD. The ends were cut back, 3 bases at V and 11 bases at J, with 9 bases in the middle. Written as DNA, the CDR3 is TGTGCCACCAGTGATCCCAATAAGCAGTACTTC. It translates to CATSDPNKQYF.

The chain uses TRBV14 and TRBJ2-7; TRBD2 is a possible D gene (6 bases). CDR3 length: 14 residues. CDR1 is SGHDN, CDR2 FVKESK, per germline. V lost 4 bases, J lost 2 bases, and 12 bases lay in between. The CDR3: CASSPGLYTYEQYF. The CDR3 DNA sequence: TGTGCCAGCAGCCCGGGACTTTACACCTACGAGCAGTACTTC.

The CDR3 DNA reads TGTGCCAGCAGTTCTCACGGGTGGGAGCTATACAATGAGCAGTTCTTC. The encoded protein is CASSSHGWELYNEQFF. The chain combines TRBV28 with TRBJ2-1; TRBD2 might be the D (5 bases). Germline V gene lookup returns CDR1 MDHEN and CDR2 SYDVKM. The CDR3 covers 16 residues. V gave up 4 bases and J gave up 4 bases, with 17 bases separating them.

The chain combines TRBV20-1 with TRBJ2-7; the D is unclear. The CDR3 consists of 8 residues. The germline CDR1 and CDR2 sequences are DFQATT and SNEGSKA (reference sequence). V was cut by 4 bases and J by 12 bases, with 7 bases left in between. The CDR3 reads CSATHRYF. In DNA form, the CDR3 reads TGCAGTGCTACCCATCGGTACTTC.

The chain uses TRBV27 and TRBJ2-5; perhaps TRBD1 as D (6 bases). Deletions cut 8 bases from V and 3 bases from J, with 10 bases between. Germline CDR1 MNHEY, CDR2 SMNVEV (reference sequence). The CDR3 consists of 12 residues. CDR3: CASWDTEETQYF. The DNA of the CDR3 is TGTGCCAGCTGGGACACAGAAGAGACCCAGTACTTC.

The chain is built from TRBV15 and TRBJ2-1; 7 bases match TRBD2. V was clipped by 4 bases and J by 7 bases; unmatched bases: 4. This CDR3 has 13 residues. Germline V gene sequence: CDR1 LNHNV, CDR2 YYDKDF (reference sequence). CDR3 DNA sequence: TGTGCCACCAGCACGTGGACTAGTAATGAGCAGTTCTTC. This encodes CATSTWTSNEQFF.

V usage is TRBV10-2 and J usage is TRBJ2-7, with TRBD1 matching over 11 bases. The CDR3 contains 14 residues. CDR1 and CDR2 from the germline V gene are WSHSY and SAAADI. Trimming removed 0 bases from V and 6 bases from J; junction bases left unmatched: 1. CDR3 sequence: CASSESGTGGEQYF. CDR3 DNA: TGCGCCAGCAGTGAGTCGGGGACAGGGGGCGAGCAGTACTTC.

The chain combines TRBV28 with TRBJ1-4, with 7 bases fitting TRBD1. Germline CDR1 is MDHEN and CDR2 is SYDVKM. This CDR3 contains 14 residues. J lost 7 bases, V lost 4 bases, and 6 bases had no gene match. CDR3 loop: CASSSQGIFEKLFF. The DNA for the CDR3 is TGTGCCAGCAGTTCACAGGGGATATTTGAAAAACTGTTTTTT.

In the case of this clonotype: One junction end disagrees with the germline gene, perhaps due to a read error. The V gene is TRBV15, the J gene TRBJ1-2; D perhaps matches TRBD1 (5 bases). The CDR3 totals 15 residues. Germline V lookup: CDR1 LNHNV, CDR2 YYDKDF (reference sequence). The CDR3 DNA reads TGTGCCACCAGCAGAGATTTGGGGGAAAACTATGGTTACACCTTC. Amino acids: CATSRDLGENYGYTF.

The sample holds many counts of this clonotype. V and J are TRBV7-9 and TRBJ2-7, with D possibly called TRBD1 or TRBD2 (6 bases each). The CDR3 has 13 amino acids. Trimming took off 3 bases at V and 4 bases at J, with 10 bases between the two ends. Germline values: CDR1 SEHNR, CDR2 FQNEAQ (reference sequence). DNA for the CDR3: TGTGCCAGCAGCTTTCAGGGGAGGTACGAGCAGTACTTC. Translation gives CASSFQGRYEQYF.

The chain joins TRBV5-1 to TRBJ2-3; TRBD2 matches 7 bases. Unmatched junction bases numbered 21, after V lost 0 bases and J lost 2 bases. The CDR3 sequence is 21 residues long. Looked up from germline, CDR1 is SGHRS and CDR2 is YFSETQ. The CDR3 sequence is CASSLDPGLVWGRGSTDTQYF. Here the CDR3 DNA reads TGCGCCAGCAGCTTGGATCCCGGACTAGTATGGGGAAGAGGTTCCACAGATACGCAGTATTTT. Full variable domain (outside the CDR3, taken from reference TRBV5-1 and TRBJ2-3): KAGVTQTPRYLIKTRGQQVTLSCSPISGHRSVSWYQQTPGQGLQFLFEYFSETQRNKGNFPGRFSGRQFSNSRSEMNVSTLELGDSALYLCASSLDPGLVWGRGSTDTQYFGPGTRLTVL.

This chain uses TRBV6-6 with TRBJ1-2, with TRBD1 identical over 8 bases. Germline V CDR1 and CDR2: MNHNY, SVGAGI (reference sequence). J lost 4 bases, V lost 7 bases, and 8 bases had no gene match. The CDR3 covers 14 residues. For the CDR3, the DNA is TGTGCCAGCAAGACAGGGGACACTTCCTATGGCTACACCTTC. This sequence encodes CASKTGDTSYGYTF.

The V and J genes are TRBV6-2 or TRBV6-3 and TRBJ2-5, with TRBD2 matching 8 bases. CDR3 length equals 12 residues. V dropped 6 bases and J dropped 6; count of bases not matched to a gene: 3. Germline lookup yields CDR1 MNHEY and CDR2 SVGEGT. CDR3 residues: CASSFSGKTQYF. The DNA of the CDR3 is TGTGCCAGCAGCTTTAGCGGGAAGACCCAGTACTTC.

The rearrangement joins TRBV20-1 to TRBJ2-5; D remains unclear. V was trimmed by 3 bases and J by 1 base, leaving 6 bases between them. The CDR3 sequence is 12 residues long. Germline V gene data show CDR1 as DFQATT and CDR2 as SNEGSKA (reference sequence). The CDR3 spells CSASPSQETQYF. DNA for the CDR3: TGCAGTGCTAGCCCTAGCCAAGAGACCCAGTACTTC.

J is TRBJ2-1 and V is TRBV24-1; D is perhaps TRBD2 (6 bases). In germline, CDR1 is KGHDR, CDR2 SFDVKD. This CDR3 is 17 amino acids long. V lost 4 bases to trimming and J lost 1 base, with 16 bases between them. CDR3 nucleotides: TGTGCCACCAGTGACACGGCGGGGTCCCAGTCCTACAATGAGCAGTTCTTC. It encodes CATSDTAGSQSYNEQFF.

The count of this clonotype is one. The chain uses TRBV4-1 and TRBJ2-5, with a possible D match to TRBD1 (5 bases). The CDR3 runs to 18 residues. V was pared by 1 base and J by 2 bases, with 20 bases between. The germline gives CDR1 MGHRA, CDR2 YSYEKL. DNA for the CDR3: TGCGCCAGCAGCCAAGCCTTTAAGGGGTTAGTCGGTCAAGAGACCCAGTACTTC. Amino acid sequence: CASSQAFKGLVGQETQYF.

This clonotype has just a few counts. The rearrangement joins TRBV29-1 to TRBJ2-7; 9 positions agree with TRBD1. With 6 bases clipped from V and 4 bases from J, the junction kept 7 bases outside the gene matches. The CDR3 extends over 13 amino acids. Germline CDR1 and CDR2: SQVTM and ANQGSEA. CDR3 residues: CSVAPGQGYEQYF. The CDR3 nucleotides are TGCAGCGTCGCCCCGGGACAGGGTTACGAGCAGTACTTC.

This clonotype was seen a handful of times. The chain couples TRBV20-1 to TRBJ2-1; either TRBD1 or TRBD2 may fit D (7 bases each). V lost 3 bases, J lost 4 bases, and 19 bases lay in between. CDR3 length: 16 amino acids. Per the germline V gene, CDR1 is DFQATT and CDR2 is SNEGSKA (reference sequence). The CDR3 DNA is TGCAGTGCTAGGGCGTGGGGGAGGGGGCTTTACAATGAGCAGTTCTTC. Translated, it gives CSARAWGRGLYNEQFF.